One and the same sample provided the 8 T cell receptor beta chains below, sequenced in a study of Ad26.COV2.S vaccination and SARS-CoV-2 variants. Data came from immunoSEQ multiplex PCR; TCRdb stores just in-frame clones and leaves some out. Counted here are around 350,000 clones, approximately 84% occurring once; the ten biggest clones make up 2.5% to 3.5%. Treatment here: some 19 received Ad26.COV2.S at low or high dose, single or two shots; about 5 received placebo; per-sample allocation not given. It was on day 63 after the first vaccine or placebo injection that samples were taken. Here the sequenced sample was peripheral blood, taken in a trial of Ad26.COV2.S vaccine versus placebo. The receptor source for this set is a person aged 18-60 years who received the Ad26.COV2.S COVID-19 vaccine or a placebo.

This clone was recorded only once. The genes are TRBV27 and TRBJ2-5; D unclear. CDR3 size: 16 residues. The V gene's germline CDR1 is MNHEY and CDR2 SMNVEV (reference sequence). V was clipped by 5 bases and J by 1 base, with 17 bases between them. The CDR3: CASSPNVGQLQETQYF. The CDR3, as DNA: TGTGCCAGCAGTCCAAATGTTGGTCAGCTCCAAGAGACCCAGTACTTC.

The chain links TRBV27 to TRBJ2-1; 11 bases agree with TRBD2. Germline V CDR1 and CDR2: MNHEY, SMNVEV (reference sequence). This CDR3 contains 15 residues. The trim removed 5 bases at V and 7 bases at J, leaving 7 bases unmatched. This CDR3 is CASSRLAGIWNEQFF. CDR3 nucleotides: TGTGCCAGCAGTAGACTAGCGGGAATCTGGAATGAGCAGTTCTTC.

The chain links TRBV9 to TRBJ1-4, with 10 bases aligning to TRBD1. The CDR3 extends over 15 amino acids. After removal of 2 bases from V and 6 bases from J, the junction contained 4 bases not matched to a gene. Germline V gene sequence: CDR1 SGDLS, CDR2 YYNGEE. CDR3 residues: CASSVGTGVHEKLFF. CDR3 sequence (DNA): TGTGCCAGCAGCGTGGGGACAGGGGTTCATGAAAAACTGTTTTTT.

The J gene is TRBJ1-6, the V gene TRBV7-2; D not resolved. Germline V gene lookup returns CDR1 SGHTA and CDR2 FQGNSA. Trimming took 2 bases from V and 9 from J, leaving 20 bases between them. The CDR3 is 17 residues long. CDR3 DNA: TGTGCCAGCAGCTTACTTGGTCTGGCCACAGCCCTTTCACCCCTCCACTTT. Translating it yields CASSLLGLATALSPLHF.

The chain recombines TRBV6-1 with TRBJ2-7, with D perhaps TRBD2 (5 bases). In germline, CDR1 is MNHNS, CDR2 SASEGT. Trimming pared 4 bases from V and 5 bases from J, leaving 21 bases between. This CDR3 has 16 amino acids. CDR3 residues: CASSAASLVTGHEQYF. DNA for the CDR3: TGTGCCAGCAGTGCGGCCTCACTAGTAACCGGCCACGAGCAGTACTTC.

The CDR3 loop reads CASSEMGQRYGYTF. The CDR3 DNA sequence: TGTGCCAGCAGTGAAATGGGGCAGAGATATGGCTACACCTTC. This chain connects TRBV2 to TRBJ1-2, with a tentative D call TRBD1 (5 bases). This CDR3 spans 14 amino acids. The germline V gene encodes CDR1 SNHLY and CDR2 FYNNEI. Trimming removed 2 bases at V and 5 bases at J, with 12 bases between.

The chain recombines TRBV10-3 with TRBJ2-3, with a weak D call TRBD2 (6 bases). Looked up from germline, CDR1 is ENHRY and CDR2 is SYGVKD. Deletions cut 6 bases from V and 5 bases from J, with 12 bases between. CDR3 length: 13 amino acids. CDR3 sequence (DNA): TGTGCCATCAGGGCGGAGGGAATAGATACGCAGTATTTT. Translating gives CAIRAEGIDTQYF.

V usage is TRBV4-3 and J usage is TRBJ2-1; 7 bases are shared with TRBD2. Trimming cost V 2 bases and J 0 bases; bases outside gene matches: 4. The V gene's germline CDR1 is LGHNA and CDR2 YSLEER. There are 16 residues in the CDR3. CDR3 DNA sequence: TGCGCCAGCAGCCAATCACTAGCGACCTCCTACAATGAGCAGTTCTTC. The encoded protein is CASSQSLATSYNEQFF.